Here is one T cell receptor beta chain with its context. Its antigen is still unknown. Within one base of it there is no much larger clone, and no base qualities were kept. TCRbeta CDR3 regions were amplified from genomic DNA using the immunoSEQ Assay, a bias-controlled multiplex PCR. Processing in the source paper ran as follows. The number of nucleated cells in each sample was estimated by amplification of reference gene primers within the assay. To quantify the absolute abundance of each unique TCRbeta CDR3 rearrangement, sequence reads were collapsed and filtered. For each sample, productive Simpson clonality was calculated by taking the square root of Simpson's diversity index across productive rearrangements. Drawn from immuneACCESS, this table holds only the in-frame rearrangements with V and J called that TCRdb kept. Clones are partly lost; checked studies trace under half to an unresolved V gene and leave the rest unexplained. For V, J and clone size, that table is used; D and trimming come from the DNA. Within this sample are roughly 120,000 clones, with about 84% of them counted one time only. The top ten hold more than 9% of the sample.

The data are from a study of blood T cell repertoires in COVID-19 (dated by TCRdb to the early 2020s). Context from the whole study: The collaborator samples originated in the United States, Italy and Spain and spanned the acute and convalescent phases of COVID-19. HLA class I and class II types, where available, came from metadata supplied by the sample provider rather than from assay-based typing. The samples were drawn from the first 160 participants of the ongoing ImmuneRACE study and from 1,200 or so subjects provided by 6 global collaborators. The repertoires were released in a freely available public database intended as a resource for research on the immune response to SARS-CoV-2. Subjects who had been exposed to COVID-19, were actively infected with it, or had recovered from it provided the deeply sampled blood TCRbeta repertoires that made up the dataset. The material from the prospective study consisted of cDNA or gDNA derived from T cells, B-cell-depleted T cells, or PBMCs. Sample metadata almost always included a de-identified subject ID, COVID-19 status, age in years and sex.

General conclusions and limits of the study: The amount of clinical and demographic metadata varied by source and participant and was provided uncurated.

V gives up 8 bases and J gives up 4 bases, and the segment between their germline ends measures 17 bases. The germline V gene (reference sequence) provides CDR1 LNHDA and CDR2 SQIVND. The CDR3, cysteine through phenylalanine, is 14 amino acids long. Left in the record is the CDR3 DNA by itself, 42 bases read in frame from the first base. Each collaborating institution followed its own protocols to collect whole blood in K2EDTA tubes. For TCRbeta analysis, collaborator samples were shipped as frozen whole blood, as isolated PBMCs, or as DNA extracted from either sample type. Input material: peripheral blood. This clonotype originated in a woman aged 60-75 years with acute or convalescent COVID-19. Recombination joined TRBV19 with TRBJ2-5; the D region possibly corresponds to TRBD1 (7 bases align). The CDR3 protein sequence reads: CASRDRAGGETQYF. Here is the DNA: TGTGCCAGTCGTGACAGGGCCGGGGGAGAGACCCAGTACTTC.